This T cell receptor (beta chain) derives from a study of cytomegalovirus exposure and HLA in healthy donors. Of note for this clone: Its antigen remains unknown.

In the PCR, 60 Vbeta and 13 Jbeta primers were used. Here immunoSEQ multiplex PCR was the method, and the copy in TCRdb shows in-frame clones only, minus some. The sample lists 90,000 to 120,000 clones; more than 65% were seen once. Study-wide results and limits: Most TCR sequences proved rare, with some public TCRs found in many donors. Later on, a genetic analysis was performed. It linked a missense variant in DCLRE1C with V- and J-gene trimming of TCR beta.

Trimming shortened V by 2 bases and J by 6 bases, and 11 bases separated the two germline ends. CDR1 and CDR2 from the germline V gene are SQVTM and ANQGSEA. The CDR3 has 12 residues. The TCR sequence derives from a woman between 45 and 65 years old in good health and CMV-seropositive. V and J are TRBV29-1 and TRBJ2-7; D might be TRBD2 (5 bases). Sequencing was carried out using PBMCs. This chain's CDR3 is CSVERETSEQYF. CDR3 sequence (DNA): TGCAGCGTTGAAAGGGAGACGAGCGAGCAGTACTTC.